The 7 T cell receptor beta chains listed next were all sequenced from one sample in a study of T cell responses to AZD1222 COVID-19 vaccine. Assay used: immunoSEQ multiplex PCR; TCRdb lists only in-frame clones, some missing. The table lists roughly 120,000 clones, 70% to 90% of them singletons. The sample consisted of peripheral blood, taken on day 0 of AZD1222 vaccination. The receptors come from an adult in good health.

This clone was counted between two and nine times. The CDR3, as DNA: TGTGCCAGCAGCCAAAACCAGGGGAATTCACCCCTCCACTTT. Translating it yields CASSQNQGNSPLHF. The J gene is TRBJ1-6, the V gene TRBV9, with a possible D match to TRBD1 (6 bases). The length of the CDR3 is 14 residues. Trimming took off 4 bases at V and 7 bases at J, with 12 bases between the two ends. Germline values: CDR1 SGDLS, CDR2 YYNGEE.

The rearrangement uses TRBV7-2 and TRBJ1-1, with D possibly matching TRBD1 (5 bases). Germline CDR1 and CDR2: SGHTA and FQGNSA. The CDR3 has 14 residues. V gave up 0 bases and J gave up 4 bases, with 9 bases separating them. The CDR3 spells CASSLASTVTEAFF. The CDR3 DNA reads as TGTGCCAGCAGCTTAGCCTCGACAGTCACTGAAGCTTTCTTT.

The chain links TRBV5-4 to TRBJ2-3; 12 positions match TRBD2. The germline gives CDR1 SGHNT, CDR2 YYREEE (reference sequence). CDR3 length: 16 residues. After removal of 3 bases from V and 0 bases from J, the junction contained 2 bases not matched to a gene. CDR3 in DNA: TGTGCCAGCAGCTCCGGACTAGCGGGGAGCACAGATACGCAGTATTTT. Amino acids: CASSSGLAGSTDTQYF.

The chain combines TRBV6-6 with TRBJ1-5; D ambiguous. Germline CDR1 is MNHNY and CDR2 is SVGAGI (reference sequence). V lost 7 bases and J lost 9, with 22 bases in between. There are 15 residues in the CDR3. DNA of the CDR3: TGTGCCAGCATATCTGAGCATTCCGGGTCGGGGCCCCAGCATTTT. Residues: CASISEHSGSGPQHF.

The CDR3 nucleotides read TGTGCCAGCAGACCTCTCCGGGCCCCTCAAGGGGAAGCTTTCTTT. The encoded protein is CASRPLRAPQGEAFF. The chain links TRBV11-1 to TRBJ1-1; D unclear. V was cut by 6 bases and J by 8 bases, with 22 bases left in between. Germline V gene sequence: CDR1 SGHAT, CDR2 FQDESV (reference sequence). The CDR3 extends over 15 amino acids.

The genes are TRBV7-2 and TRBJ1-2, with D perhaps TRBD1 (6 bases). The germline V gene encodes CDR1 SGHTA and CDR2 FQGNSA. V gave up 5 bases and J gave up 4 bases, with 14 bases separating them. The CDR3 is made up of 14 amino acids. CDR3 loop: CASSPDSFLYGYTF. The CDR3 DNA sequence: TGTGCCAGCAGCCCGGACAGTTTTCTCTATGGCTACACCTTC.

This chain uses TRBV19 with TRBJ2-4, with a possible D match to TRBD1 (5 bases). Trimming took 6 bases from V and 8 from J, leaving 14 bases between them. The germline V gene encodes CDR1 LNHDA and CDR2 SQIVND (reference sequence). This CDR3 contains 13 residues. The CDR3 coding sequence is TGTGCCAGTAGCACACCGACCAGGGACATTCAGTACTTC. Its translation is CASSTPTRDIQYF.